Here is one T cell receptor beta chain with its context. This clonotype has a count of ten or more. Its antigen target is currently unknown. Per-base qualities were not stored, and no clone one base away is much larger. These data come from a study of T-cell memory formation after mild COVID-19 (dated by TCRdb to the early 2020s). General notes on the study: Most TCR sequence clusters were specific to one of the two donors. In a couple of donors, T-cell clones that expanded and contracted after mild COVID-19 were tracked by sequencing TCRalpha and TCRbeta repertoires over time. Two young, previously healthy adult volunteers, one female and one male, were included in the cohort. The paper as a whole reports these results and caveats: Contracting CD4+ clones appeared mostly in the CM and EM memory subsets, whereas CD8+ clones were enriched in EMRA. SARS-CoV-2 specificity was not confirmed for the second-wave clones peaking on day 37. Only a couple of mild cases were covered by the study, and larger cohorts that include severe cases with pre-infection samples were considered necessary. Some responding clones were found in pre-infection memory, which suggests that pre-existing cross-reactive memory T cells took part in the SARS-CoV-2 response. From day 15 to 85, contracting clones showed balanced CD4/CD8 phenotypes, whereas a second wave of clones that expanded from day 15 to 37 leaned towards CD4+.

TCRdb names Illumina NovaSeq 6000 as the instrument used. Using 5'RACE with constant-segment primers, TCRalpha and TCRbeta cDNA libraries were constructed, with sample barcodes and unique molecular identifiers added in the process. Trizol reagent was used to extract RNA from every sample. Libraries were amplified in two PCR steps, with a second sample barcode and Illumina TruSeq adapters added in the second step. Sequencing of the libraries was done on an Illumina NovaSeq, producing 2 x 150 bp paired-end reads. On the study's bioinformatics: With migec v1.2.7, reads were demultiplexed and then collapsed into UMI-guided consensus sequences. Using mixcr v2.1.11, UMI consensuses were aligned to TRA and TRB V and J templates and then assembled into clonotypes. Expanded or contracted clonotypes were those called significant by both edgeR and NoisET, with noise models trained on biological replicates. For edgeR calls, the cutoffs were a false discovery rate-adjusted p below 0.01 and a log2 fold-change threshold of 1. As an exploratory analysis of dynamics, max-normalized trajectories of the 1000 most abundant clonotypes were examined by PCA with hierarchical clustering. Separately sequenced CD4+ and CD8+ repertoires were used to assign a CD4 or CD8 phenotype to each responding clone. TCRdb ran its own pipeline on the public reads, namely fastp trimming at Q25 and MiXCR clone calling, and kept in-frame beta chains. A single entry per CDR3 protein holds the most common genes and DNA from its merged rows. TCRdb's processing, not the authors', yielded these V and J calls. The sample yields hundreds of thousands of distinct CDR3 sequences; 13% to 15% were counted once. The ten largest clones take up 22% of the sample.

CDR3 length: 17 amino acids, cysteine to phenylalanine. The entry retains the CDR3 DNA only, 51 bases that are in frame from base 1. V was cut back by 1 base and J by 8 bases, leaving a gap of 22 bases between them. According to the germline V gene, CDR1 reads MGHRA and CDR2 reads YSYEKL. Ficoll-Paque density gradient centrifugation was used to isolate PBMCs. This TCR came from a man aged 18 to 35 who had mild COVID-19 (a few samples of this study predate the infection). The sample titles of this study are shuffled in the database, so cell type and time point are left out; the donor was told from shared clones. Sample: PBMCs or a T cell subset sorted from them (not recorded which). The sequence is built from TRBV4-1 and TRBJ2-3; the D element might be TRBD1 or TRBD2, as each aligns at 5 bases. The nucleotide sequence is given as TGCGCCAGCAGCCAAGTCACCCGGGGCAGGGAAGGAGGTACGCAGTATTTT. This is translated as CASSQVTRGREGGTQYF.